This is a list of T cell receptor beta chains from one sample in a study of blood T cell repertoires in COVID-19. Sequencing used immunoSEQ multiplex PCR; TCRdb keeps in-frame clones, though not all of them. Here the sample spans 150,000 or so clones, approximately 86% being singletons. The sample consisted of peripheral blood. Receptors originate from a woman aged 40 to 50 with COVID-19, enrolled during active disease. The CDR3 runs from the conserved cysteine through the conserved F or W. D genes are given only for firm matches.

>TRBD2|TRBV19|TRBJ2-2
CASSIVLAGPTGELFF
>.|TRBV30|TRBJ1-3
CAWRMGAGNTIYF
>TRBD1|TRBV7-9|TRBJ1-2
CASSLSAGGGYTF
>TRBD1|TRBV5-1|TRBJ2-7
CASSHPQGYEQYF
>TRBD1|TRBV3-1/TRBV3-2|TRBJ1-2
CASSQTDRVSSGYTF
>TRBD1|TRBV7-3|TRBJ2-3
CASGQGATQYF
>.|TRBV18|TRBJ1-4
CASSRGRGATNEKLFF
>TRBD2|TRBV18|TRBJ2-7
CASSLVTSGSDEQYF
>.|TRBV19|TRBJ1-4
CASTTYSWTGNEKLFF
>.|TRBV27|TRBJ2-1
CATLAYDYNEQFF
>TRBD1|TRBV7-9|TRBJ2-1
CASSQEGGQGPGNEQFF
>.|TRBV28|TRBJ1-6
CASKAYSYNSPLHF
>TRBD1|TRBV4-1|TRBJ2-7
CASSHPGQVSYEQYF
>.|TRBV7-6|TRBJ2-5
CASSFGRGHFGETQYF
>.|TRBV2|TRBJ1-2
CASSALGPGSGYGYTF
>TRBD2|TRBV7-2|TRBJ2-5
CASSLGFSGAQYF
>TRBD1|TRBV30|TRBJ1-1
CAWRAQGMRNTEAFF
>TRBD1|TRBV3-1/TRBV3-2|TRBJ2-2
CASSQATPQGAGELFF
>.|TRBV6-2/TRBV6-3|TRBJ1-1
CASSTGTRAFF
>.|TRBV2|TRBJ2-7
CASIQDTNYEQYF